The sequence of this T cell receptor (beta chain) was determined in a study of T cells in Graves' hyperthyroidism and ophthalmopathy (dated by TCRdb to between 2018 and 2021). About the investigation overall: Peripheral blood was collected at initial diagnosis, before any treatment. Once sampling was done, hyperthyroidism patients were given methimazole at a starting dose of 30 mg daily, whereas ophthalmopathy patients were given high-dose intravenous methylprednisolone. According to the paper, TCR Vbeta CDR3 sequencing was carried out on over 130 peripheral blood samples, which came from under 50 ophthalmopathy, under 85 hyperthyroidism and roughly 17 progressor patients. To identify TCR V-J signatures that set the groups apart, the researchers used a discovery cohort of more than 95 patients, made up of roughly 45 with Graves' ophthalmopathy and 55 to 65 with stable Graves' hyperthyroidism. Whether ophthalmopathy could be predicted prospectively was tested in an independent validation cohort made up of approximately 19 hyperthyroidism patients plus 17 patients who later progressed to ophthalmopathy. The study also compared thyroid tissue and blood T-cell repertoires from more than 5 Graves' hyperthyroidism patients. The 100 discovery patients were randomly split 7:3 into training and test sets. Broader findings and caveats from the paper: A model built on a 13 V-J signature distinguished ophthalmopathy from stable hyperthyroidism, reaching 87.88% sensitivity and 81.08% specificity in cross-validation and 80%/75% in testing. No statistical method was used to set the sample size in advance, and investigators knew the group allocation. In validation, the model predicted progression to ophthalmopathy a median of approximately 6.3 months before onset, with approximately 71% sensitivity and roughly 79% specificity. Most expanded thyroid clonotypes (frequency above 0.001) were also detected in blood, suggesting blood repertoires may reflect thyroid immune responses.

The TCR beta CDR3 regions were amplified from RNA transcripts. The TCR CDR3 was subjected to a first round of RT-PCR using the HTBI primer set and the Qiagen OneStep RT-PCR kit. The libraries were constructed in a second round of multiplex PCR and then size-selected and purified. Sequencing of the libraries was done on an Illumina HiSeq2000 using paired-end 100 bp reads. In the paper's pipeline: SOAPnuke was used to process the raw data, removing reads that contained adapters or uncalled bases, had a mean Phred below 15, or lacked an exact match to the constant primer or identifier. COPE v1.2.5 was used to merge the high-quality paired reads, and each unique nucleotide sequence was defined as a clonotype. MiTCR v1.1 was used to align the clonotypes against IMGT TRBV, TRBD and TRBJ reference segments. The analysis was restricted to V-J combinations with a frequency above 0.0001, which together covered over 99% of the repertoires. A TCS score was defined as the ratio between F50 (clonal expansion) and ExV (chaos), using BLOSUM62-based TCRdist between CDR3 peptides within each V-J. Welch's t-statistics and random forest reduced roughly 500 V-J features to 13, which were used in a naive Bayes classifier (R e1071). TCRdb handled the public reads itself, with Q25 trimming in fastp and clone calling in MiXCR, and kept productive beta chains. Each entry merges the rows of one CDR3 protein and shows their most common DNA and genes. Here the V and J calls rest on TCRdb's processing, not on the authors' analysis. The sample records 310,000 or so distinct CDR3 sequences, approximately 17% of which are singletons. Of the sample, approximately 60% is held by the ten largest clones.

In the ophthalmopathy patients, disease was moderately to severely active, with a Clinical Activity Score of 3 or more, a NOSPECS grade of 4 or more, and a duration of less than 3 months. Patients with uncontrolled infections, other autoimmune diseases, pregnancy or lactation were excluded. Clinical symptoms, serum thyroxine and TRAb, thyroid ultrasound, and orbital computed tomography formed the basis for the diagnoses. PBMCs were separated from approximately 9.9 ml of fresh peripheral blood using Ficoll-Paque density gradient centrifugation. Total RNA was extracted with Trizol reagent, and quality was checked on an Agilent 2100 Bioanalyzer. This clonotype was seen many times. This receptor's antigen is unknown. No much larger clonotype is one base removed from it; base qualities were not supplied. The receptor was isolated from a woman aged 55-69 years with Graves' ophthalmopathy. Sequences were obtained from blood.

CDR3 reads: CASSQDAGDTYEQYF. The base sequence is TGCGCCAGCAGCCAAGATGCGGGAGACACTTACGAGCAGTACTTC. Rearrangement joined TRBV4-1 to TRBJ2-7; 7 bases in the middle match TRBD2. Inclusive of the bounding cysteine and phenylalanine, the CDR3 is 15 residues long. The DNA shown is the 45-base CDR3, in frame from base 1. Ends trimmed: V by 0 bases, J by 4 bases; bases unmatched to a gene: 6. CDR1 and CDR2, looked up from the germline V gene, are MGHRA and YSYEKL.